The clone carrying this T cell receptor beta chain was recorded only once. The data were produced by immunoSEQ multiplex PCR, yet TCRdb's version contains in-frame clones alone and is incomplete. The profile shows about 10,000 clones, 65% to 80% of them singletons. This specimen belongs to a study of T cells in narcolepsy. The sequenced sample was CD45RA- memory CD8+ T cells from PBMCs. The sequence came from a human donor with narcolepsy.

The chain's CDR3 is CASSETRTEAFF. CDR3 in DNA: TGTGCCAGCAGTGAAACGAGGACTGAAGCTTTCTTT. The chain is built from TRBV6-1 and TRBJ1-1; D remains ambiguous. V was trimmed by 2 bases and J by 5 bases, leaving 6 bases between them. The CDR3 totals 12 residues. Germline V lookup: CDR1 MNHNS, CDR2 SASEGT.